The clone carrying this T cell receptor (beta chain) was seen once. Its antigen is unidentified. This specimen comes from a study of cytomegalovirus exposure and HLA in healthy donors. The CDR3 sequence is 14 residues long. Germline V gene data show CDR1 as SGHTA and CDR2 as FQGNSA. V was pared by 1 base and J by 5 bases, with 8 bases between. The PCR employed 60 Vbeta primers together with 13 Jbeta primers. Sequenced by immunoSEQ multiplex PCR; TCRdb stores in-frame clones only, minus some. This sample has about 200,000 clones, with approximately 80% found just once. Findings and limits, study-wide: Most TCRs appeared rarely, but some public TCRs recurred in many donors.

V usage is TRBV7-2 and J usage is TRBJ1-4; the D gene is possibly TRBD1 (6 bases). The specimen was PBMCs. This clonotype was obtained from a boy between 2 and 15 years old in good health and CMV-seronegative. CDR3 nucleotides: TGTGCCAGCAGCTTAGGGGGGCTCAATGAAAAACTGTTTTTT. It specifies CASSLGGLNEKLFF.